This TCR beta chain was sequenced in a study of shared clonotypes between healthy human individuals. Study outcomes and limitations: Blood alone was sampled, and tissue repertoires likely differ. Across subsets, estimated richness was generally greater for naive than for memory populations. For naive CD4 cells, roughly 5% of clonotypes were shared across a handful of donors.

Subsets obtained from CD4+ cells comprised CD45RA+ naive and CD45RA-negative memory cells. Concerning this clone itself: Its cognate antigen is unknown.

CDR1 and CDR2 from the germline V gene are SGHRS and YFSETQ. Trimming cost V 4 bases and J 1 base, with 5 bases left between them. The CDR3 is 13 residues long. The method was immunoSEQ multiplex PCR; TCRdb's version includes in-frame clones alone and lacks a portion of them. This table has about 1.5 million clones, 95% to 99% appearing once. This receptor was obtained from a man aged 25-45 years in good health. The sample consisted of naive CD4+ T cells sorted from blood. Subset in this sample: CD45RA+ positively selected. This chain joins TRBV5-1 and TRBJ1-4, with a weak D call TRBD1 (5 bases). The CDR3 reads CASSGQTNEKLFF. DNA of the CDR3: TGCGCCAGCAGCGGACAAACTAATGAAAAACTGTTTTTT.